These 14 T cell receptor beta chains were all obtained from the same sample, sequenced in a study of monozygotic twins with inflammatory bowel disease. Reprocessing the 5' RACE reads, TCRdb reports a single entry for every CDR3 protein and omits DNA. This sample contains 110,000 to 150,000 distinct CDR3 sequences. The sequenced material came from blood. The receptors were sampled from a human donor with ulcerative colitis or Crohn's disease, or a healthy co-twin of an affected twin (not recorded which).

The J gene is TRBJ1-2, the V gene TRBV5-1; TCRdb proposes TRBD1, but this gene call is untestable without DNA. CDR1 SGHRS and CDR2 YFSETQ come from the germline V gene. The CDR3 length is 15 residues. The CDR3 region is CASSVSGTGAYGYTF.

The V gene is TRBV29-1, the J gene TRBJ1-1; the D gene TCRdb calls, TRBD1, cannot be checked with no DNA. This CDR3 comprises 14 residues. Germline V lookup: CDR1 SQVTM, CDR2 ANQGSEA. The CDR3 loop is CSGTPRVTNTEAFF.

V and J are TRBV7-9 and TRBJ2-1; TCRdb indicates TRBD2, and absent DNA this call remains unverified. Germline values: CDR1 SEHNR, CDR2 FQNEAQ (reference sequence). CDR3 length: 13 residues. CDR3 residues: CASLSAGYNEQFF.

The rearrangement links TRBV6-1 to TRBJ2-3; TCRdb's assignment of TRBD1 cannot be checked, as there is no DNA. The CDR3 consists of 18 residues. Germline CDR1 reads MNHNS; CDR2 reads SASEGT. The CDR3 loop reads CASSRHLPGTGGTDTQYF.

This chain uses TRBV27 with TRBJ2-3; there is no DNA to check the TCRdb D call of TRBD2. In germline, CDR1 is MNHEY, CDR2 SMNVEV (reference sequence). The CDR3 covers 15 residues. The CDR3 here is CASSIGGASTDTQYF.

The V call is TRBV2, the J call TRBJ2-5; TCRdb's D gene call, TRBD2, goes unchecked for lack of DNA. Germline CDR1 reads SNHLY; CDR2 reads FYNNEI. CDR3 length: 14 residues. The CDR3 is CASSERRFGETQYF.

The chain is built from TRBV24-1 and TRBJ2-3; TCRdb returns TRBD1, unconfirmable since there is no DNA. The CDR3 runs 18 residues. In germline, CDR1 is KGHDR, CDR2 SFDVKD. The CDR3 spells CATSDLTGQGQSTDTQYF.

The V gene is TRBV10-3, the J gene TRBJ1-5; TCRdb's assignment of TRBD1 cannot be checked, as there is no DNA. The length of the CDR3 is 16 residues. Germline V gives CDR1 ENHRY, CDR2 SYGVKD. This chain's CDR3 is CAISGHRDGRNQPQHF.

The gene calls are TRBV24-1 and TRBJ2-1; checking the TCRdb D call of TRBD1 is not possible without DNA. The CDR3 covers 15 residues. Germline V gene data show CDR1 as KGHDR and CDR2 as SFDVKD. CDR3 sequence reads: CATSDREVTYNEQFF.

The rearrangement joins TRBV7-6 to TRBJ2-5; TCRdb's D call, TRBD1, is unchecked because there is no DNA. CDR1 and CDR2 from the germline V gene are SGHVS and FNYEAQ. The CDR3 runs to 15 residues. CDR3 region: CASRTEGATQETQYF.

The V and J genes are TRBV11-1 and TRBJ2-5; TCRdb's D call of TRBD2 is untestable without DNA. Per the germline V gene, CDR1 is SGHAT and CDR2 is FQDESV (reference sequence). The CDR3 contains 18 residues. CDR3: CASSGRGLREGRRETQYF.

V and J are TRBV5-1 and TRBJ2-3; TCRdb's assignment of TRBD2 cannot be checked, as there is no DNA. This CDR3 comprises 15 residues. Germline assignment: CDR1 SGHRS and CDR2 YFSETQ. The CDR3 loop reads CASCWGGRRADTQYF. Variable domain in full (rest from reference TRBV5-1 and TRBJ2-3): KAGVTQTPRYLIKTRGQQVTLSCSPISGHRSVSWYQQTPGQGLQFLFEYFSETQRNKGNFPGRFSGRQFSNSRSEMNVSTLELGDSALYLCASCWGGRRADTQYFGPGTRLTVL.

The CDR3 loop reads CATSDPGVAGVETQYF. V usage is TRBV24-1 and J usage is TRBJ2-5; without DNA, the TCRdb call of TRBD2 cannot be checked. Looked up from germline, CDR1 is KGHDR and CDR2 is SFDVKD. The CDR3 has 16 residues.

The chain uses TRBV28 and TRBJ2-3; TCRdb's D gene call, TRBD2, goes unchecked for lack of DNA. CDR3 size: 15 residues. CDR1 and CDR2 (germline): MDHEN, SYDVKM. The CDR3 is CASSPPGSGRHTQYF.